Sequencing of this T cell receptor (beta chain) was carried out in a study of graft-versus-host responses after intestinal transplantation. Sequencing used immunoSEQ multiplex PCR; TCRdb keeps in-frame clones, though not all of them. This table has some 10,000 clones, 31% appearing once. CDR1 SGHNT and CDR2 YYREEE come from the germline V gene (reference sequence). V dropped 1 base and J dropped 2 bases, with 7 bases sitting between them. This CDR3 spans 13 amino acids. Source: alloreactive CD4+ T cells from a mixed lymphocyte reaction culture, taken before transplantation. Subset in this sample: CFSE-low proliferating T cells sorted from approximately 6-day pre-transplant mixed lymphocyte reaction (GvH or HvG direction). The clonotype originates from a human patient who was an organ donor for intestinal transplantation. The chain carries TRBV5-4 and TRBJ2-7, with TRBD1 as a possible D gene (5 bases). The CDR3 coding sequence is TGTGCCAGCAGCTTGACAGGAACCTACGAGCAGTACTTC. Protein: CASSLTGTYEQYF.